This is a list of T cell receptor beta chains from one sample in a study of T cell responses to AZD1222 COVID-19 vaccine. The protocol was immunoSEQ multiplex PCR, while the TCRdb copy is restricted to in-frame clones and leaves out a portion. The sample lists tens of thousands of clones, 80% to 90% occurring once. The sample in question was peripheral blood, obtained 28 days after the second AZD1222 dose. These receptors originate from an adult who received the AZD1222 COVID-19 vaccine. Both conserved end residues are part of each CDR3. D genes are given only for firm matches. Some rows have no size entry. The others give once, few or many, or a class for an expanded clone.

V gene	J gene	clone size	D gene	CDR3 DNA	CDR3 protein
TRBV27	TRBJ2-2	.	.	TGTGCCAGCAGTCATGTGGTGTCCGGCACCGGGGAGCTGTTTTTT	CASSHVVSGTGELFF
TRBV5-1	TRBJ1-6	few	.	TGCGCCAGCAGTACAGGCGCGGGCAATTCACCCCTCCACTTT	CASSTGAGNSPLHF
TRBV4-1	TRBJ1-2	.	.	TGCGCCAGCAGCCAAGTAACCGGGACCCAGATCTATGGCTACACCTTC	CASSQVTGTQIYGYTF
TRBV18	TRBJ2-6	.	.	TGTGCCAGCTCACCATCCCCGGTTGGGGTCTCTGGGGCCAACGTCCTGACTTTC	CASSPSPVGVSGANVLTF
TRBV7-9	TRBJ2-5	.	TRBD2	TGTGCCAGCAGCTTAGCGGGGAGGGAAGAGACCCAGTACTTC	CASSLAGREETQYF
TRBV5-1	TRBJ2-7	.	.	TGCGCCAGCAGCTTAACGCAGGACAGTCTGAACGAGCAGTACTTC	CASSLTQDSLNEQYF
TRBV18	TRBJ2-5	.	.	TGTGCCAGCTCACCACCGCGGCAGGCCAACCAAGAGACCCAGTACTTC	CASSPPRQANQETQYF
TRBV19	TRBJ2-7	.	.	TGTGCCAGTAGTCCCCCGGGGGCATACGAGCAGTACTTC	CASSPPGAYEQYF
TRBV3-1/TRBV3-2	TRBJ2-7	once	.	TGTGCCAGCTCCCAAGCTGGGGCCTCCTCGGGCGAGCAGTACTTC	CASSQAGASSGEQYF
TRBV7-8	TRBJ2-1	.	.	TGTGCCAGCAGCCCAACCAAAAGGGGTTATGAGCAGTTCTTC	CASSPTKRGYEQFF
TRBV6-2/TRBV6-3	TRBJ1-5	.	.	TGTGCCAGCAGTTTGGAGGGTGCGTACGGTCAGCCCCAGCATTTT	CASSLEGAYGQPQHF
TRBV7-6	TRBJ1-1	.	.	TGTGCCAGCAGCTTAAGTACAGGAGCGAACACTGAAGCTTTCTTT	CASSLSTGANTEAFF
TRBV2	TRBJ2-2	.	TRBD2	TGTGCCAGCAGTTTTGGACTAGCGGGAGGTAGTACCGGGGAGCTGTTTTTT	CASSFGLAGGSTGELFF
TRBV7-9	TRBJ1-1	.	.	TGTGCCAGCAGCTTCATCCCCATTAACACTGAAGCTTTCTTT	CASSFIPINTEAFF
TRBV15	TRBJ1-2	.	.	TGTGCCACCAGCAGCCGCACGGGGGGCTACACCTTC	CATSSRTGGYTF
TRBV3-1/TRBV3-2	TRBJ2-3	.	.	TGTGCCAGCAGCCAAGATGGAAACACAGATACGCAGTATTTT	CASSQDGNTDTQYF
TRBV11-2	TRBJ1-1	.	TRBD1	TGTGCCAGCAGCAGGGGGCAGAACACTGAAGCTTTCTTT	CASSRGQNTEAFF
TRBV5-1	TRBJ2-7	.	TRBD2	TGCGCCAGAGGGACTAGCGGGAGCATCACCTACGAGCAGTACTTC	CARGTSGSITYEQYF
TRBV7-2	TRBJ1-1	.	.	TGTGCCAGCAGCGCGGGCCGGGTATCCAACACTGAAGCTTTCTTT	CASSAGRVSNTEAFF
TRBV11-3	TRBJ2-1	.	TRBD2	TGTGCCAGCAGCGCAAGGGAGGGTAACTACAATGAGCAGTTCTTC	CASSAREGNYNEQFF
TRBV9	TRBJ1-1	.	.	TGTGCCAGCAGCGTAGACCTGAACACTGAAGCTTTCTTT	CASSVDLNTEAFF
TRBV10-3	TRBJ1-5	.	TRBD1	TGTGCCATCTCCGGGACAGGGGGCAATCAGCCCCAGCATTTT	CAISGTGGNQPQHF
TRBV6-1	TRBJ1-1	.	.	TGTGCCAGCAGTGAATTTCGGTTCAGGGGACTCGTCCCTGAAGCTTTCTTT	CASSEFRFRGLVPEAFF
TRBV18	TRBJ1-1	.	TRBD1	TGTGCCAGCTCACCGGGACAGGGGCAATCGATGAACACTGAAGCTTTCTTT	CASSPGQGQSMNTEAFF
TRBV19	TRBJ1-5	.	TRBD1	TGTGCCAGTAGTACCGGGACAGGGAGTAGCAATCAGCCCCAGCATTTT	CASSTGTGSSNQPQHF
TRBV12-3/TRBV12-4	TRBJ1-2	.	.	TGTGCCAGCACCTACCATGGGGGCTACACCTTC	CASTYHGGYTF
TRBV3-1/TRBV3-2	TRBJ2-7	.	.	TGTGCCAGCAGCCAAACTAGGGGCGAGCAGTACTTC	CASSQTRGEQYF
TRBV5-1	TRBJ2-5	.	.	TGCGCCAGCAGCTTGGAGGCACCCTCGGGGGAGACCCAGTACTTC	CASSLEAPSGETQYF
TRBV9	TRBJ2-7	.	.	TGTGCCAGCAGCCCAGACGGATCACGGGGCTACGAGCAGTACTTC	CASSPDGSRGYEQYF
TRBV7-3	TRBJ2-7	.	TRBD1	TGTGCCAGCAGCTTTGGACGGGACAGGGGCTACGAGCAGTACTTC	CASSFGRDRGYEQYF
TRBV6-5	TRBJ1-5	.	.	TGTGCCAGCAGATCTCCGGGGTCTAATCAGCCCCAGCATTTT	CASRSPGSNQPQHF
TRBV9	TRBJ2-3	.	.	TGTGCCAGCAGCGTCGCGGTAGGGGATACGCAGTATTTT	CASSVAVGDTQYF
TRBV19	TRBJ2-1	.	.	TGTGCCAGTAGCCCCCTGGGGGGAGTTTACAATGAGCAGTTCTTC	CASSPLGGVYNEQFF
TRBV9	TRBJ1-5	.	TRBD1	TGTGCCAGCAGCGAGACAGGGGCCAACAATCAGCCCCAGCATTTT	CASSETGANNQPQHF
TRBV5-1	TRBJ2-1	.	TRBD1	TGCGCCAGCAGCGATCTCACAGGGGGCGCGTACAATGAGCAGTTCTTC	CASSDLTGGAYNEQFF
TRBV29-1	TRBJ1-4	.	.	TGCAGCGTTGGGGTAGGGCCCCCTAATGAAAAACTGTTTTTT	CSVGVGPPNEKLFF
TRBV5-1	TRBJ1-6	.	TRBD1	TGCGCCAGCACACAGGGGACAGGGAACCATTCACCCCTCCACTTT	CASTQGTGNHSPLHF
TRBV5-1	TRBJ2-3	few	TRBD2	TGCGCCAGCAGCCCGGCTGGCGGGGGGACAGATACGCAGTATTTT	CASSPAGGGTDTQYF
TRBV5-1	TRBJ2-7	.	.	TGCGCCAGCAGCTTGGATATATGGTCACAATACGAGCAGTACTTC	CASSLDIWSQYEQYF
TRBV27	TRBJ1-2	.	.	TGTGCCAGCAGTATAGACAGCGAATATGGCTACACCTTC	CASSIDSEYGYTF
TRBV5-6	TRBJ1-2	.	.	TGTGCCAGCAGCTTGACGGACGAGGGGGTTGGCTACACCTTC	CASSLTDEGVGYTF
TRBV6-4	TRBJ1-1	few	.	TGTGCCAGCAGTGACCAGCGGAACACTGAAGCTTTCTTT	CASSDQRNTEAFF
TRBV25-1	TRBJ2-1	.	TRBD1	TGTGCCAGCATACAGGGGAATGAGCAGTTCTTC	CASIQGNEQFF
TRBV11-3	TRBJ2-7	.	.	TGTGCCAGCAGCTTAGGGGACCGCTCCTACGAGCAGTACTTC	CASSLGDRSYEQYF
TRBV5-1	TRBJ1-6	once	.	TGCGCCAGCAGCGATGCCCTAGCCGCACCCCTCCACTTT	CASSDALAAPLHF
TRBV6-5	TRBJ1-1	.	TRBD1	TGTGCCAGCAGGGACAGGATTATGAACACTGAAGCTTTCTTT	CASRDRIMNTEAFF
TRBV5-1	TRBJ1-2	.	.	TGCGCCAGCAGCTTCGACAATTATTCAGGGGGCTACACCTTC	CASSFDNYSGGYTF
TRBV29-1	TRBJ2-7	.	.	TGCAGCGTTGAAGATCCGGCCAGGGGCCTCCACGAGCAGTACTTC	CSVEDPARGLHEQYF
TRBV5-5	TRBJ2-2	.	.	TGTGCCAGCAGCTCAGAGCAGGGCAGTTGGACCGGGGAGCTGTTTTTT	CASSSEQGSWTGELFF
TRBV12-3/TRBV12-4	TRBJ2-7	.	.	TGTGCCAGCAGTTCACTGACCTACGAGCAGTACTTC	CASSSLTYEQYF